The rows below give T cell receptor beta chains drawn from one sample of a study of shared clonotypes between healthy human individuals. Clones were sequenced by immunoSEQ multiplex PCR, and TCRdb holds only the in-frame ones, with some missing. The table shows around 1.9 million clones, with 80% to 95% occurring only once. The sequenced material came from naive CD8+ T cells from PBMCs. The receptors shown here come from a young man in good health. Some clones in this sample may be carry-over from other donors' samples. The CDR3 runs from the conserved cysteine through the conserved F or W. D genes are given only for firm matches. Clone size appears in some rows only: once, few, many, or a class for an expanded clone.

CASSVDRQANPIF	TGTGCCAGCAGCGTAGACCGGCAGGCGAATCCGATCTTC	TRBV9	TRBJ2-1	-	-
CASSTRLAGASYEQYF	TGTGCCAGCAGCACAAGACTAGCGGGAGCGTCCTACGAGCAGTACTTC	TRBV13	TRBJ2-7	TRBD2	once
CASSSPLNTEAFF	TGTGCCAGCAGCTCCCCATTGAACACTGAAGCTTTCTTT	TRBV7-9	TRBJ1-1	-	-
CASSLIPGVKGAEAFF	TGTGCCAGCAGTTTAATCCCGGGGGTAAAAGGGGCTGAAGCTTTCTTT	TRBV27	TRBJ1-1	-	-
CASSYVGGATEKLFF	TGTGCCAGCAGTTACGTTGGGGGCGCGACGGAAAAACTGTTTTTT	TRBV6-6	TRBJ1-4	-	-
CAISESQGPNTEAFF	TGTGCCATCAGTGAGTCCCAGGGTCCAAACACTGAAGCTTTCTTT	TRBV10-3	TRBJ1-1	-	once
CASSEGTGVASSYEQYF	TGTGCCAGCAGCGAAGGGACAGGGGTCGCCTCCTCCTACGAGCAGTACTTC	TRBV7-3	TRBJ2-7	TRBD1	once
CASRGTGAGETQYF	TGTGCCAGCAGGGGGACAGGGGCCGGGGAGACCCAGTACTTC	TRBV7-9	TRBJ2-5	TRBD1	-
CARSSRLAGGPSEETQYF	TGTGCCAGAAGCAGCCGACTAGCGGGAGGGCCTTCGGAAGAGACCCAGTACTTC	TRBV5-3	TRBJ2-5	TRBD2	-
CASSTGPLSYEQYF	TGTGCCAGCAGTACGGGACCGCTCTCCTACGAGCAGTACTTC	TRBV27	TRBJ2-7	-	-
CSVTGTGATGELFF	TGCAGCGTAACCGGGACAGGGGCCACCGGGGAGCTGTTTTTT	TRBV29-1	TRBJ2-2	TRBD1	-
CASSPWNRDGRLQQYF	TGTGCCAGCAGCCCGTGGAACCGGGACGGAAGACTCCAGCAGTACTTC	TRBV5-6	TRBJ2-7	-	-
CASSYSSRGDGYTF	TGTGCCAGCAGTTACTCGTCCAGGGGCGATGGCTACACCTTC	TRBV6-5	TRBJ1-2	-	-
CASSPSSPGPRNYEQYF	TGTGCCAGCAGTCCCTCCTCCCCGGGACCGAGGAACTACGAGCAGTACTTC	TRBV28	TRBJ2-7	-	-
CASSEELPANNQPQHF	TGTGCCAGCAGTGAAGAACTCCCAGCTAACAATCAGCCCCAGCATTTT	TRBV6-1	TRBJ1-5	-	-
CASSFGTQETQYF	TGTGCCAGCAGCTTCGGTACCCAAGAGACCCAGTACTTC	TRBV7-9	TRBJ2-5	-	-
CASSSVWGQETQYF	TGTGCCAGCAGCTCCGTCTGGGGCCAAGAGACCCAGTACTTC	TRBV7-9	TRBJ2-5	-	-
CASSSRGGNTEAFF	TGTGCCAGCAGCTCGAGGGGGGGGAACACTGAAGCTTTCTTT	TRBV11-3	TRBJ1-1	-	-
CASTAYRGLHNGYTF	TGCGCCAGCACCGCTTACAGGGGCCTTCATAATGGCTACACCTTC	TRBV4-3	TRBJ1-2	TRBD1	-
CASSQDLGGSYNEQFF	TGTGCCAGCAGCCAAGATTTGGGCGGCTCCTACAATGAGCAGTTCTTC	TRBV4-2	TRBJ2-1	-	-
CASSEGTQAYEQYF	TGCGCCAGCAGTGAAGGAACTCAGGCCTACGAGCAGTACTTC	TRBV10-1	TRBJ2-7	-	-
CATSAGPYSEQYF	TGTGCCACCAGCGCCGGGCCCTATAGCGAGCAGTACTTC	TRBV15	TRBJ2-7	-	-
CASSRSDYFNEQFF	TGTGCCAGCAGCCGATCGGACTATTTCAATGAGCAGTTCTTC	TRBV11-2	TRBJ2-1	-	-
CAISGGRGQPQHF	TGTGCCATTTCTGGGGGAAGGGGTCAGCCCCAGCATTTT	TRBV6-1	TRBJ1-5	-	few
CASSSRDRVTGELFF	TGTGCCAGCAGTTCCCGGGACAGGGTAACCGGGGAGCTGTTTTTT	TRBV27	TRBJ2-2	TRBD1	-
CSVEYDGTGGGETQYF	TGCAGCGTTGAATATGACGGGACAGGGGGCGGAGAGACCCAGTACTTC	TRBV29-1	TRBJ2-5	TRBD1	-
CASSPRYYEQYF	TGTGCCAGCAGTCCCCGATACTACGAGCAGTACTTC	TRBV6-6	TRBJ2-7	-	-
CASSPRDFFLEQYF	TGTGCCAGCAGCCCCAGGGACTTCTTCTTGGAGCAGTACTTC	TRBV7-2	TRBJ2-7	-	-
CASSQDRGREYEQFF	TGCGCCAGCAGCCAAGATAGGGGACGGGAGTATGAGCAGTTCTTC	TRBV4-3	TRBJ2-1	-	-
CASSLGTGLETQYF	TGTGCCAGCAGCTTGGGGACAGGGCTGGAGACCCAGTACTTC	TRBV5-8	TRBJ2-5	TRBD1	-
CASSVSQGIVNYGYTF	TGTGCCAGCAGCGTTTCCCAGGGGATTGTTAACTATGGCTACACCTTC	TRBV9	TRBJ1-2	-	-
CASSSPHRGSGGAQNIQYF	TGTGCCAGCAGTTCGCCACACCGCGGGTCCGGCGGGGCACAAAACATTCAGTACTTC	TRBV7-3	TRBJ2-4	-	-
CASRPQGFWSIQYF	TGTGCCAGCAGACCACAGGGCTTCTGGTCCATTCAGTACTTC	TRBV7-6	TRBJ2-4	-	-
CASWAGVSTDTQYF	TGTGCCAGCTGGGCGGGAGTGTCGACAGATACGCAGTATTTT	TRBV7-2	TRBJ2-3	TRBD2	-
CASRDSNQPQHF	TGTGCCAGCAGGGACAGCAATCAGCCCCAGCATTTT	TRBV2	TRBJ1-5	-	-
CASSRGGGDEQYF	TGTGCCAGTAGTCGCGGGGGCGGCGACGAGCAGTACTTC	TRBV19	TRBJ2-7	-	-
CASSFEAHSLEQYF	TGTGCCAGCAGCTTTGAGGCTCATTCCCTCGAGCAGTACTTC	TRBV7-9	TRBJ2-7	-	-
CASSAAVAGVRETQYF	TGTGCCAGCAGTGCTGCCGTAGCGGGAGTCCGGGAGACCCAGTACTTC	TRBV25-1	TRBJ2-5	TRBD2	-
CASSEPGRVGETQYF	TGTGCCAGCAGTGAACCCGGCAGGGTCGGTGAGACCCAGTACTTC	TRBV2	TRBJ2-5	-	-
CASSEDPLGGSGETQYF	TGTGCCAGCAGTGAAGACCCCTTAGGAGGTAGTGGGGAGACCCAGTACTTC	TRBV2	TRBJ2-5	-	-
CATSRLFDRNTEAFF	TGTGCCACCAGCAGACTTTTTGACAGGAACACTGAAGCTTTCTTT	TRBV15	TRBJ1-1	-	-
CASSLRSSGPNTGELFF	TGTGCCAGCAGCTTAAGGTCTAGCGGGCCGAACACCGGGGAGCTGTTTTTT	TRBV7-3	TRBJ2-2	TRBD2	-
CASSESGTLGEQYF	TGTGCCAGCAGTGAGTCGGGGACGCTGGGGGAGCAGTACTTC	TRBV6-1	TRBJ2-7	-	-
CASSSGYGYTF	TGTGCCAGCAGTTCTGGCTATGGCTACACCTTC	TRBV28	TRBJ1-2	-	few
CAATGTGPRSYNEQFF	TGCGCCGCTACCGGTACGGGCCCCCGCTCCTACAATGAGCAGTTCTTC	TRBV10-1	TRBJ2-1	-	-
CASRTRGGEAFF	TGTGCCAGCAGAACCCGGGGGGGTGAAGCTTTCTTT	TRBV28	TRBJ1-1	-	-
CASSFLFDTQYF	TGTGCCAGCAGTTTCTTATTTGATACGCAGTATTTT	TRBV28	TRBJ2-3	-	-
CASSSRQGDNEQFF	TGTGCCAGCAGCTCCCGACAGGGGGACAATGAGCAGTTCTTC	TRBV7-9	TRBJ2-1	TRBD1	-
CASSQDITGGIQYF	TGTGCCAGCAGCCAAGATATCACAGGTGGAATTCAGTACTTC	TRBV4-2	TRBJ2-4	-	-
CASRDRETYEQYF	TGCGCCAGCAGGGACAGGGAGACCTACGAGCAGTACTTC	TRBV5-1	TRBJ2-7	TRBD1	-
CASSRSTSSYNEQFF	TGTGCCAGTAGTAGATCGACTAGTTCCTACAATGAGCAGTTCTTC	TRBV19	TRBJ2-1	-	-
CASSVAGSTDTQYF	TGTGCCAGCAGCGTAGCAGGGAGCACAGATACGCAGTATTTT	TRBV9	TRBJ2-3	-	-
CASSARKGAGTGELFF	TGTGCCAGCAGCGCCAGGAAGGGGGCAGGAACCGGGGAGCTGTTTTTT	TRBV7-2	TRBJ2-2	TRBD1	-
CASSEAANTEAFF	TGTGCCAGCAGTGAGGCAGCGAACACTGAAGCTTTCTTT	TRBV25-1	TRBJ1-1	-	-
CARSEGVRTEAFF	TGTGCCAGAAGCGAGGGGGTAAGGACTGAAGCTTTCTTT	TRBV5-3	TRBJ1-1	-	-
CASSREREYSNQPQHF	TGTGCCAGTAGTAGGGAGAGGGAATATAGCAATCAGCCCCAGCATTTT	TRBV19	TRBJ1-5	-	few
CASSFNIEGPYNEQFF	TGTGCCAGCAGCTTTAACATAGAGGGACCCTACAATGAGCAGTTCTTC	TRBV11-2	TRBJ2-1	-	-
CASSLAAGGSYEQYF	TGTGCCAGCAGTTTAGCAGCGGGAGGTTCCTACGAGCAGTACTTC	TRBV28	TRBJ2-7	TRBD2	once
CASSIRTGGISYEQYF	TGTGCCAGTAGTATCCGGACAGGGGGGATATCCTACGAGCAGTACTTC	TRBV19	TRBJ2-7	TRBD1	once